This T cell receptor (beta chain) was identified during a study of cytomegalovirus exposure and HLA in healthy donors. Between the trimmed V and J ends, which lost 3 bases and 7 bases, there was a span of 15 bases. The CDR3 has 15 amino acids. CDR1 SSHAT and CDR2 FNYEAQ come from the germline V gene (reference sequence). When sampled, the donors appeared nominally healthy, though they likely had unrecorded immune exposures. The PCR contained 60 Vbeta and 13 Jbeta primers. Repertoires were generated with immunoSEQ multiplex PCR, while TCRdb's copy carries only in-frame clones and drops some. The sample shows approximately 79,000 clones, about 78% of them seen only once. Of note for this clone: Its target is not known.

Study-wide results and limits: An ancestry cluster, one associated with Asian ancestry, reportedly showed fewer N-insertions than the approximately 670-donor mean in a later analysis. Cytomegalovirus-associated status was assigned to roughly 160 TCR beta chains.

The source material was PBMCs. This rearrangement joins TRBV7-7 to TRBJ1-4; D unclear. The origin of this receptor is a male donor in good health and CMV-seropositive. As DNA, the CDR3 is TGTGCCAGCAGCTTTAGAGACGGGTTGGGTGAAAAACTGTTTTTT. It is translated as CASSFRDGLGEKLFF.